This T cell receptor (beta chain) was documented in a study of cytomegalovirus exposure and HLA in healthy donors listed by TCRdb under 2017. General notes on the study: In an earlier analysis of approximately 640 of the donors, approximately 300 Gb of sequence data and 90 million to 130 million unique TCR beta sequences from about 179 million T cells were reported. The genetic ancestry cluster associated with self-reported Caucasian donors included roughly four fifths of the 398 genotyped donors. Both class I and class II loci were covered by HLA typing, at four-digit resolution. The study aimed to test whether cataloging public T cell receptors could reveal signatures of past pathogen exposure. In an earlier analysis of about 590 of the donors, high-throughput TCR beta sequencing was used to judge whether each TCR beta V gene segment behaved as functional or pseudogenic. Typing coverage differed by locus: A, B, C, DRB1 and DQB1 were typed in roughly 629-630 donors, DQA1 in about 560, DPA1 in nearly 610, and DPB1 in approximately 450. To predict cytomegalovirus infection status, the study brought together high-throughput TCR immunosequencing, statistical association of individual TCRs with disease status, and machine learning. On average, roughly 200,000 unique TCR beta nucleotide sequences were sequenced per donor among some 420 genotyped donors of the cohort, with about 19% of those sequences being non-productive. A later analysis re-examined previously published TCR beta repertoires from roughly 650 donors and added high-resolution HLA genotyping to investigate patterns of TCR occurrence. In the later analysis, no new phenotypic data were used to find candidate immune exposures; instead, reliance was placed on TCR beta sequences and their occurrence across donors. Using immunosequencing, the study profiled T cell repertoires from 550 to 750 subjects and related those repertoires to cytomegalovirus serostatus. A later genetic analysis used genome-wide SNP genotypes for 398 of the 666 donors, treating that subset as a discovery cohort. A separate validation cohort of roughly 110 different subjects was used in addition to the approximately 670-subject first cohort. Every discovery cohort repertoire had been produced on one sequencing platform. Five DR-DQ haplotypes were handled as single units for association and clustering, since linkage in the cohort was strong. Donor age, sex, ethnicity and CMV serostatus were compiled alongside the repertoire data. About 310 gigabases of sequencing data and around 87 million unique TCR sequences were included in an early release covering 500 to 750 HLA-typed donors.

The cohort comprised 550 to 700 healthy bone marrow donors. All cohort members were sampled while nominally healthy, although unrecorded immune exposures were likely present. The donor was CMV seronegative and was included in the group of 352 seronegative cohort members. Each donor provided a peripheral blood sample, and peripheral blood mononuclear cells were used for TCR beta sequencing. Genomic DNA extraction from the blood cell samples was performed with the Qiagen DNeasy Blood Extraction Kit. Results the study describes overall, beyond this receptor: When HLA alleles, especially DR and DQ, strongly co-occurred, attributing TCR associations to individual alleles was difficult. Correlated functional status among segregating V segments might reflect linkage disequilibrium, but an unknown experimental factor could not be ruled out. In vitro tests confirmed that a few of the cytomegalovirus-associated TCR beta chains recognize cytomegalovirus antigens. A further reported finding was that TCR beta sequences accurately predicted the HLA-A and HLA-B alleles for most subjects in the first cohort. HLA typing was unavailable for some donors at each locus, so association tests used only the typed subset. Compared with equally common non-associated chains, HLA-associated TCR beta chains in a later analysis were more clonally expanded and had lower generation probabilities. In both the original and validation cohorts, the classifier was reported to diagnose cytomegalovirus status with high specificity and sensitivity. A total of 150 or so TCR beta chains were listed by the study as associated with cytomegalovirus. Because counts were too low, seventeen rarely observed V segments, including chromosome 9 orphons, were excluded from the earlier analysis of about 500 of the donors. Broadly in line with IMGT annotations, most TCR beta V segments showed up in productive rearrangements about 87% or about 30% of the time in an earlier analysis of several hundred of the donors. The authors suggested that the approach could potentially be extended to other disease states and immunological phenotypes. Across donors, most TCR sequences were observed very rarely, whereas some public TCRs were present in many individuals. In a later analysis, the rate of TCR association differed among HLA loci, with DRB1 alleles having the most associated TCRs and HLA-C alleles having the fewest. Because the 87-base-pair reads could not distinguish some IMGT-functional V segments, including TRBV6-2 and TRBV6-3, those segments were excluded. A later genetic analysis reported fewer N-insertions in productive TCRs among donors in an Asian-associated ancestry cluster than the roughly 620-donor mean. A cluster of highly shared sequence variants was judged likely to be a technical artifact of the sequencing pipeline. Presence/absence analyses assumed roughly uniform sequencing depth across donors, an assumption that may not hold. The only immune exposure information available for the cohort was CMV serostatus. In this cohort, only TCR beta chains were sequenced, and detectable features were limited by the absence of alpha or paired-chain data. According to a later analysis, most CMV-associated TCR beta chains appeared to be HLA-restricted, and the HLA associations seemed to be driven largely by CMV exposure. According to a later analysis, parvovirus B19, influenza, CMV and Epstein-Barr virus appeared linked to several top co-occurrence clusters. A later analysis associated 15,000 to 20,000 TCR beta sequences with specific HLA alleles at a false discovery rate of 0.05. An association between a missense DCLRE1C variant and V-gene and J-gene trimming of TCR beta chains was found in a later genetic analysis and replicated in an independent cohort.

The library was obtained by the immunoSEQ multiplex PCR assay. For the multiplex PCR, a mixture combining 60 forward primers for TCR Vbeta segments and 13 reverse primers for TCR Jbeta segments was used. A multiplex PCR assay on genomic DNA amplified the CDR3 region of rearranged TCR beta genes. On the Illumina HiSeq System, the amplified TCR beta libraries were sequenced as 87-base-pair reads. The authors' analysis ran thus. A later analysis counted approximately 84 million unique TCR beta chains across the 550 to 750 repertoires, and some 11 million of these chains were shared by at least two donors. To remove PCR and sequencing errors, raw reads were error-corrected and collapsed into unique sequences using a nearest-neighbor algorithm that merged closely related sequences. V, D and J gene segments were assigned by aligning CDR3 sequences to IMGT reference sequences. For a sequence to be retained, at least a six-nucleotide match to both a V gene segment and a J gene segment was required. A rearrangement counted as productive if the CDR3 had no stop codons and remained in frame with V and J, and every other rearrangement counted as non-productive. CDR3 was defined by IMGT convention, running from the second conserved V-encoded cysteine to the conserved J-encoded phenylalanine. The earlier analysis of some 580 of the donors excluded any sequence lacking an unambiguous match to a single V gene segment. In an earlier analysis of around 600 of the donors, V segments were called functional above 56.7% productive rearrangements and were called segregating when the between-donor standard deviation exceeded 5%. A statistical classification framework was built for diagnosing cytomegalovirus status from the catalog of TCR beta chain sequences. In a later analysis, TCR nucleotide sequences were compared against IMGT/GENE-DB human TR gene sequences so that V and J genes could be assigned. Using the TCRdist pipeline, a later analysis assigned CDR3 sequences along with most-parsimonious VDJ recombination scenarios. A later analysis defined each TCR beta chain by its CDR3 amino acid sequence plus V-gene family, and excluded reads lacking a unique V-gene family. As a way to deal with suspected cross-contamination and a sequencing artifact, a later analysis dropped 640 or so nucleotide sequences that were highly shared and had low generation probability. For each public chain, a later analysis derived a clonal expansion index from normalized ranks of inferred template counts within each repertoire. Generation probabilities in a later analysis came from a VDJ recombination model fitted to out-of-frame rearrangements, and those results were checked against IGoR. In a later analysis, hypergeometric tests were used to score TCR-TCR, TCR-HLA and TCR-CMV co-occurrence, with a repertoire-size bias correction applied to TCR pairs. In a later analysis, false discovery rates were estimated by permuting HLA or CMV assignments 20 times. In a later analysis, co-occurring TCRs were grouped using DBSCAN, and TCRdist sequence similarity was added for clustering within HLA-allele-positive subsets. For co-occurrence clustering, repertoires with fewer than 30,000 or more than 120,000 public chains were excluded, along with 5 or 6 repertoires with anomalous nucleotide sharing. The clones in this table, taken by TCRdb from immuneACCESS, are in-frame only. Not every clone is retained; where verified, under half of the shortfall comes from an unresolved V gene, and the cause of the rest is unknown. That table gives V, J and clone size, and the DNA gave D and trimming. In all, the sample holds about 190,000 clones, and about 80% of those were seen once. The ten largest clones capture under 2.5% of the sample.

The CDR3 measures 14 amino acids from cysteine to phenylalanine. The kept DNA is CDR3 alone, 42 bases in frame from the first base. The germline V gene encodes CDR1 LNHDA and CDR2 SQIVND (reference sequence). At the junction V is shortened by 3 bases and J by 7 bases, with 16 bases in between. About this clone: Its antigen specificity is not known. No base qualities exist here, and no much larger clone lies one base off it.

This sequence was found in a woman in her 30s in good health and CMV-seronegative. The sequence joins TRBV19 to TRBJ2-7; no D gene is confidently identified. The sequencing input was PBMCs. Here is the DNA: TGTGCCAGTAGTATTCCAGGCCACCCCGGAGAGCAGTACTTC. Translated, it reads CASSIPGHPGEQYF.